A selection of T cell receptor beta chains follows, all from one sample in a study of CD8 T cells in Susac syndrome. Each CDR3 protein is one row after TCRdb ran MiXCR on the immunoSEQ multiplex PCR reads. Among approximately 150,000 distinct CDR3 sequences listed, about 93% were seen once. Sequencing input: CD4+ T cells from PBMCs. All receptors derive from a human donor with multiple sclerosis. The CDR3 runs from the conserved cysteine through the conserved F or W. D genes are given only for firm matches. Expanded clones get a size class; other rows say once, few or many, or leave the size out.

-	-	TRBV20-1	TRBJ2-7	CSARDNQGYEQYF	TGCAGTGCTAGGGACAACCAGGGGTACGAGCAGTACTTC
-	TRBD2	TRBV3-1	TRBJ2-1	CASSQYQAGGGNEQFF	TGTGCCAGCAGCCAATACCAAGCGGGAGGGGGGAATGAGCAGTTCTTC
-	TRBD1	TRBV7-9	TRBJ2-6	CASSSNRDRETGANVLTF	TGTGCCAGCAGCTCGAACCGGGACAGGGAAACTGGGGCCAACGTCCTGACTTTC
-	TRBD2	TRBV12-3/TRBV12-4	TRBJ2-1	CASSGGTSGDYNEQFF	TGTGCCAGCAGTGGCGGGACTAGCGGGGATTACAATGAGCAGTTCTTC
-	-	TRBV6-2/TRBV6-3	TRBJ2-1	CASSYGGAGYNEQFF	TGTGCCAGCAGTTACGGGGGGGCCGGCTACAATGAGCAGTTCTTC
-	TRBD1	TRBV12-3/TRBV12-4	TRBJ1-4	CASSTGELGEKLFF	TGTGCCAGCAGCACAGGGGAATTGGGTGAAAAACTGTTTTTT
-	TRBD2	TRBV6-2/TRBV6-3	TRBJ2-3	CASSYLAGSTDTQYF	TGTGCCAGCAGTTATCTAGCGGGTAGCACAGATACGCAGTATTTT
-	TRBD2	TRBV20-1	TRBJ2-5	CSAKAGTQETQYF	TGCAGTGCAAAAGCGGGAACCCAAGAGACCCAGTACTTC
-	-	TRBV12-3/TRBV12-4	TRBJ1-5	CASSNQGMGLGQPQHF	TGTGCCAGCAGTAATCAGGGTATGGGCCTAGGTCAGCCCCAGCATTTT
-	TRBD2	TRBV12-3/TRBV12-4	TRBJ2-1	CASSLPLAGAAYNEQFF	TGTGCCAGCAGTTTACCTTTAGCGGGAGCGGCCTACAATGAGCAGTTCTTC
-	-	TRBV6-2/TRBV6-3	TRBJ1-2	CASSYRATDWSRDGYTF	TGTGCCAGCAGTTACCGCGCAACTGACTGGTCCCGAGATGGCTACACCTTC
-	-	TRBV18	TRBJ1-1	CASSPERSPEGAFF	TGTGCCAGCTCACCAGAGCGGTCCCCCGAGGGGGCTTTCTTT
-	-	TRBV12-5	TRBJ1-5	CASGGAYSNQPQHF	TGTGCTAGTGGTGGGGCGTATAGCAATCAGCCCCAGCATTTT
-	-	TRBV7-3	TRBJ2-1	CASSLGSQRGYGEQFF	TGTGCCAGCAGCCTCGGGTCTCAACGGGGGTACGGTGAGCAGTTCTTC
-	-	TRBV10-3	TRBJ2-7	CAISESTKAGHEQYF	TGTGCCATCAGTGAGTCGACCAAGGCGGGCCACGAGCAGTACTTC
-	-	TRBV28	TRBJ2-7	CASSRTAYEQYF	TGTGCCAGCAGTCGGACAGCCTACGAGCAGTACTTC
-	TRBD2	TRBV9	TRBJ2-3	CASSALAGGTITDTQYF	TGTGCCAGCAGCGCACTAGCGGGGGGAACTATCACAGATACGCAGTATTTT
-	-	TRBV27	TRBJ1-5	CASGPRSLPQHF	TGTGCCAGTGGCCCCAGGAGCTTGCCCCAGCATTTT
-	-	TRBV3-1	TRBJ1-2	CASSPDLTNYGYTF	TGTGCCAGCAGTCCGGACCTAACTAACTATGGCTACACCTTC
-	TRBD2	TRBV20-1	TRBJ2-3	CSSQVAGGTDTQYF	TGCAGTTCCCAAGTGGCGGGGGGCACAGATACGCAGTATTTT
few	-	TRBV20-1	TRBJ1-1	CSARDLRGNTEAFF	TGCAGTGCTAGAGATCTCCGGGGGAACACTGAAGCTTTCTTT
-	-	TRBV5-4	TRBJ2-2	CASSLAGVAGNTGELFF	TGTGCCAGCAGCTTGGCCGGGGTGGCGGGGAACACCGGGGAGCTGTTTTTT
-	TRBD1	TRBV7-9	TRBJ1-1	CASSLTGQNTEAFF	TGTGCCAGCAGCTTGACAGGGCAGAACACTGAAGCTTTCTTT
-	-	TRBV18	TRBJ2-5	CASSPTGQETQYF	TGTGCCAGCTCACCAACAGGGCAAGAGACCCAGTACTTC
-	-	TRBV3-1	TRBJ2-1	CASSQAGRVNEQFF	TGTGCCAGCAGCCAAGCAGGAAGAGTCAATGAGCAGTTCTTC
once	TRBD2	TRBV10-3	TRBJ2-2	CAIKGGGSTTGELFF	TGTGCCATCAAGGGAGGCGGGAGTACCACCGGGGAGCTGTTTTTT
-	TRBD1	TRBV10-3	TRBJ2-7	CASTGTGTGIHEQYF	TGTGCCAGCACGGGGACCGGGACAGGGATCCACGAGCAGTACTTC
once	-	TRBV7-2	TRBJ2-5	CASSRPPRETQYF	TGTGCCAGCAGCCGCCCCCCCCGGGAGACCCAGTACTTC
-	-	TRBV13	TRBJ1-2	CASSLSGAYYGYTF	TGTGCCAGCAGCTTGTCAGGAGCCTACTATGGCTACACCTTC
-	TRBD2	TRBV19	TRBJ2-3	CASSGLATADTQYF	TGTGCCAGTTCGGGACTAGCGACCGCAGATACGCAGTATTTT
-	TRBD2	TRBV4-1	TRBJ2-3	CASSQETGGSTDTQYF	TGCGCCAGCAGCCAAGAGACCGGGGGGTCGACAGATACGCAGTATTTT
few	-	TRBV30	TRBJ2-3	CARGTWGTDTQYF	TGTGCTCGGGGCACTTGGGGCACAGATACGCAGTATTTT
once	-	TRBV7-8	TRBJ2-2	CASSVAENTGELFF	TGTGCCAGCAGCGTAGCGGAGAACACCGGGGAGCTGTTTTTT
-	-	TRBV10-1	TRBJ2-7	CASSESVGDVYEQYF	TGCGCCAGCAGTGAGTCGGTAGGGGACGTCTACGAGCAGTACTTC
-	-	TRBV4-1	TRBJ1-6	CASSRLGTTNSPLHF	TGCGCCAGCAGCCGGCTGGGGACAACGAATTCTCCCCTCCACTTT
-	TRBD1	TRBV2	TRBJ2-2	CASSVRQGIEDTGELFF	TGTGCCAGCAGTGTTCGACAGGGGATTGAGGACACCGGGGAGCTGTTTTTT
-	-	TRBV6-2/TRBV6-3	TRBJ2-1	CASSSSPPAEQFF	TGTGCCAGCAGTTCAAGCCCACCGGCTGAGCAGTTCTTC
-	TRBD1	TRBV28	TRBJ1-1	CASSHMTGFNTEAFF	TGTGCCAGCAGCCATATGACAGGGTTTAACACTGAAGCTTTCTTT
once	-	TRBV12-3/TRBV12-4	TRBJ2-1	CASSFRSDNEQFF	TGTGCCAGCAGTTTCAGATCGGACAATGAGCAGTTCTTC
-	TRBD2	TRBV30	TRBJ2-7	CACTGTSGGVGDEQYF	TGTGCCTGCACCGGGACTAGCGGGGGGGTAGGGGACGAGCAGTACTTC
-	-	TRBV12-3/TRBV12-4	TRBJ2-6	CASTRFSGANVLTF	TGTGCCAGCACGCGGTTCTCTGGGGCCAACGTCCTGACTTTC
-	-	TRBV6-2/TRBV6-3	TRBJ2-3	CASNRYGDGPTDTQYF	TGTGCCAGCAACCGTTATGGGGACGGACCCACAGATACGCAGTATTTT
-	-	TRBV20-1	TRBJ2-6	CSARETGSGANVLTF	TGCAGTGCTAGGGAGACGGGCTCTGGGGCCAACGTCCTGACTTTC
-	TRBD2	TRBV27	TRBJ2-1	CASSLISGRYNEQFF	TGTGCCAGCAGTTTAATAAGCGGGAGGTACAATGAGCAGTTCTTC
-	-	TRBV12-3/TRBV12-4	TRBJ2-1	CASSHNPTGVPYNEQFF	TGTGCCAGCAGTCATAACCCAACGGGAGTCCCGTACAATGAGCAGTTCTTC
-	-	TRBV27	TRBJ1-2	CARGPYGYTF	TGTGCCAGGGGGCCCTATGGCTACACCTTC
-	TRBD2	TRBV5-1	TRBJ2-1	CASSLSGSGGPLNEQFF	TGCGCCAGCAGCTTGTCCGGTAGCGGGGGGCCTTTGAATGAGCAGTTCTTC
once	-	TRBV12-5	TRBJ1-5	CASGFGGDQPQHF	TGTGCTAGTGGTTTCGGGGGAGATCAGCCCCAGCATTTT
-	-	TRBV6-5	TRBJ2-1	CASTGNSNEQFF	TGTGCCAGCACCGGTAATTCCAATGAGCAGTTCTTC
-	-	TRBV5-4	TRBJ2-7	CASSRGDRHEQYF	TGTGCCAGCAGTAGGGGGGATCGCCACGAGCAGTACTTC
-	TRBD1	TRBV28	TRBJ2-1	CASSSTRDREGNEQFF	TGTGCCAGCAGTTCGACCCGGGACAGGGAAGGGAATGAGCAGTTCTTC
-	-	TRBV5-1	TRBJ1-2	CATREGGAEGYTF	TGCGCCACCCGTGAGGGGGGCGCAGAAGGCTACACCTTC
-	TRBD2	TRBV12-3/TRBV12-4	TRBJ2-5	CASSQRGAGDSQTQYF	TGTGCCAGCAGCCAGCGAGGAGCGGGAGATTCTCAGACCCAGTACTTC
-	-	TRBV4-1	TRBJ2-2	CASSESLAPGELFF	TGCGCCAGCAGCGAAAGTCTTGCTCCCGGGGAGCTGTTTTTT
-	-	TRBV12-3/TRBV12-4	TRBJ2-7	CASSRDSRRQYF	TGTGCCAGCAGTCGCGACAGTCGACGGCAGTACTTC
-	TRBD1	TRBV20-1	TRBJ2-7	CSAKKSGGLYEQYF	TGCAGTGCCAAGAAGTCAGGGGGCCTCTACGAGCAGTACTTC
once	-	TRBV5-8	TRBJ1-2	CASSLGGAIYGYTF	TGTGCCAGCAGCTTGGGGGGGGCCATCTATGGCTACACCTTC
-	-	TRBV7-8	TRBJ2-2	CASSLRGDSGTGELFF	TGTGCCAGCAGCTTAAGGGGGGACAGTGGGACCGGGGAGCTGTTTTTT
-	-	TRBV19	TRBJ2-1	CASKPANYNEQFF	TGTGCCAGTAAACCAGCGAACTACAATGAGCAGTTCTTC